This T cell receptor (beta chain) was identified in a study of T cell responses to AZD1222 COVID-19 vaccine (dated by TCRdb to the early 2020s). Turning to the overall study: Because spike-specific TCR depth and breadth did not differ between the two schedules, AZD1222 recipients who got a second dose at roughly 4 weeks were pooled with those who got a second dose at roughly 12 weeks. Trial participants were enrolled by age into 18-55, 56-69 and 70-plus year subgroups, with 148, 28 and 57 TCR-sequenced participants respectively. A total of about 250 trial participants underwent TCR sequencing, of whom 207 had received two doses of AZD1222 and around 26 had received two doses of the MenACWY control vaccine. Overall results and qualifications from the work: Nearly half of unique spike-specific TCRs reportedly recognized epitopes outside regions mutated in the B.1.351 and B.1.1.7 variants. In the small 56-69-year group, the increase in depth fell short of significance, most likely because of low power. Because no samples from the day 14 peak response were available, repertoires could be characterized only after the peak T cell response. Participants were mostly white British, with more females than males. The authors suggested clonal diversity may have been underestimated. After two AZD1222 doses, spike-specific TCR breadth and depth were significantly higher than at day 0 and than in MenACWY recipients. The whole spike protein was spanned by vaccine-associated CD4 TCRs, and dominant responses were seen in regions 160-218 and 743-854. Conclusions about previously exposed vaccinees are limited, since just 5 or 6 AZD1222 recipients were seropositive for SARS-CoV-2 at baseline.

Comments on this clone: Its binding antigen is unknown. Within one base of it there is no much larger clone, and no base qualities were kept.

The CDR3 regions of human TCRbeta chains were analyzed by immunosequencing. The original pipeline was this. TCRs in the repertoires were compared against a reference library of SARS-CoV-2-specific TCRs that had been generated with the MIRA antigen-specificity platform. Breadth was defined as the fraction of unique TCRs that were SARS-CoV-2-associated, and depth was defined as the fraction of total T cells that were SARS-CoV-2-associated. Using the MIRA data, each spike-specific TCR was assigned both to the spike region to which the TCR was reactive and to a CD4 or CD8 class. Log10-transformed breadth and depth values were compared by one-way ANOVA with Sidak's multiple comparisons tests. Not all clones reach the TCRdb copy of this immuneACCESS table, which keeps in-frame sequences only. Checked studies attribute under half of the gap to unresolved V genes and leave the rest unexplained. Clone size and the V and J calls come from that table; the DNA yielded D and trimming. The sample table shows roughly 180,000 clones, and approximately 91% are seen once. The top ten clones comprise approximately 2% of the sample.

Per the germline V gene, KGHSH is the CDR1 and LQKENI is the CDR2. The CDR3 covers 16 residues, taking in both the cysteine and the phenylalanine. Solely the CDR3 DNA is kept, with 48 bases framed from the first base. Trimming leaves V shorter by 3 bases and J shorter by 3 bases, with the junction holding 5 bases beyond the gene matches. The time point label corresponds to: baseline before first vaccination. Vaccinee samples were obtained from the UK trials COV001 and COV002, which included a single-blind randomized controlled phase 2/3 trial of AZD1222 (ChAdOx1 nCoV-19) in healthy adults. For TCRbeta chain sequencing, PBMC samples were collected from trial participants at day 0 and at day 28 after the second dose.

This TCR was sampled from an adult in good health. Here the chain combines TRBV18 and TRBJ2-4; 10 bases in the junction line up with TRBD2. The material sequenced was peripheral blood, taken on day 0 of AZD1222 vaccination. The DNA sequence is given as TGTGCCAGCTCACCCCTCCTAGCGGGAGTCAAAAACATTCAGTACTTC. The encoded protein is CASSPLLAGVKNIQYF. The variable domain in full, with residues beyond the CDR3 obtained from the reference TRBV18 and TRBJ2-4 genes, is NAGVMQNPRHLVRRRGQEARLRCSPMKGHSHVYWYRQLPEEGLKFMVYLQKENIIDESGMPKERFSAEFPKEGPSILRIQQVVRGDSAAYFCASSPLLAGVKNIQYFGAGTRLSVL.